What follows is one T cell receptor beta chain and its context. As handled by the study authors: For nucleated cells, counts were estimated from reference gene primer amplification. Assay used: immunoSEQ multiplex PCR; TCRdb lists only in-frame clones, some missing. From that table come the V and J calls and clone size; the DNA was used to work out D and trimming. The sample lists 450,000 to 500,000 clones; 70% to 90% were seen once. The data originate from a study of blood T cell repertoires in COVID-19. Study details: COVID-19 samples from acute and convalescent phases originated in the United States, Italy and Spain. T cells, B-cell-depleted T cells, or PBMCs provided the cDNA or gDNA that served as material.

Trimming took 0 bases from V and 2 from J; bases not matched to a gene: 2. The CDR3 is made up of 15 amino acids. Germline CDR1 is SGHNT and CDR2 is YYREEE (reference sequence). Sequenced material: peripheral blood. This TCR was sampled from a human donor in a cohort sampled during active COVID-19. The chain is built from TRBV5-4 and TRBJ2-5; 9 nucleotides agree with TRBD1. The CDR3: CASSLGTGDQETQYF. CDR3 nucleotide sequence: TGTGCCAGCAGCTTGGGGACAGGGGATCAAGAGACCCAGTACTTC.